These 5 T cell receptor beta chains came from one sample sequenced in a study of T-cell reconstitution after alpha-beta-depleted transplantation in children (dated by TCRdb to the mid-2010s). To prepare the library, PCR was applied. Sequencer: Illumina HiSeq 2500. TCR library preparation used molecular barcoding, with unique molecular identifiers applied to normalize quantification of the TCRbeta repertoire. The public reads were quality trimmed at Q25 with fastp and then assembled into clones with MiXCR by TCRdb, keeping productive beta chains. Every distinct CDR3 protein forms one entry, paired with its most common genes and DNA. This sample lists about 240,000 distinct CDR3 sequences; more than 10% were detected once. Clones ranked in the top ten supply around 3% of the sample. Source: PBMCs from the stem cell graft donor, taken from the stem cell graft. These receptors came from a human donor who donated a stem cell graft to a child with acute lymphoblastic leukemia.

This clonotype has a count of ten or more. This chain joins TRBV5-1 and TRBJ2-7; TRBD1 agrees at 10 bases. This CDR3 has 15 amino acids. Germline loops: CDR1 SGHRS, CDR2 YFSETQ. J gave up 6 bases and V 4 bases, and 10 bases lay outside the gene matches. CDR3 region: CASSGSTTGGLEQYF. CDR3 DNA: TGCGCCAGCAGCGGAAGTACGACAGGGGGCCTCGAGCAGTACTTC.

This clonotype was observed many times. The V call is TRBV4-3, the J call TRBJ2-7, with 12 bases aligning to TRBD2. With V trimmed by 0 bases and J by 6 bases, 12 bases remained unmatched. CDR3 length: 18 amino acids. Germline-derived CDR1 and CDR2 are LGHNA and YSLEER. CDR3 protein: CASSQDRTSGAPASEQYF. CDR3 nucleotides: TGCGCCAGCAGCCAAGATAGGACTAGCGGGGCACCAGCTAGCGAGCAGTACTTC.

This clonotype was detected ten times or more. The rearrangement joins TRBV27 to TRBJ1-3; 9 bases align to TRBD1. Germline V gene sequence: CDR1 MNHEY, CDR2 SMNVEV (reference sequence). CDR3 length: 14 amino acids. Unmatched junction bases numbered 4, after V lost 6 bases and J lost 4 bases. CDR3 bases: TGTGCCAGCAGGGGGACAGGGAACGGAAACACCATATATTTT. Translated, it gives CASRGTGNGNTIYF.

This clonotype was observed once. V and J are TRBV7-9 and TRBJ2-1; D is perhaps TRBD1 or TRBD2 (5 bases each). V lost 5 bases and J lost 9, with 20 bases in between. The germline CDR1 and CDR2 sequences are SEHNR and FQNEAQ (reference sequence). The CDR3 spans 15 residues. CDR3 protein: CASSPPGLNEGEQFF. In DNA, the CDR3 is TGTGCCAGCAGCCCACCAGGGCTAAATGAGGGTGAGCAGTTCTTC.

This clonotype showed up many times. The chain couples TRBV7-2 to TRBJ2-3; a possible D gene is TRBD2 (6 bases). Germline V lookup: CDR1 SGHTA, CDR2 FQGNSA. This CDR3 has 16 residues. Trimming removed 5 bases from V and 2 bases from J, with 17 bases in between. CDR3 residues: CASSVVGRGVTDTQYF. The DNA for the CDR3 is TGTGCCAGCAGCGTAGTCGGGCGGGGAGTCACAGATACGCAGTATTTT.